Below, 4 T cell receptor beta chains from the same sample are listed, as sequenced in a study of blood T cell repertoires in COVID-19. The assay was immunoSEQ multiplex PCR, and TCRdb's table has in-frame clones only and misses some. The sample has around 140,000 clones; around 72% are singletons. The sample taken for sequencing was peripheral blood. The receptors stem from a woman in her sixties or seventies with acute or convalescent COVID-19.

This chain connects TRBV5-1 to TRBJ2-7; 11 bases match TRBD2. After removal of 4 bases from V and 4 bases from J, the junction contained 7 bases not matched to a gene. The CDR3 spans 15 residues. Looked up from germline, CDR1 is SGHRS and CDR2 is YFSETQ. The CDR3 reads CASSPGLAGPYEQYF. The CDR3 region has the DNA TGCGCCAGCAGCCCCGGACTAGCGGGTCCGTACGAGCAGTACTTC.

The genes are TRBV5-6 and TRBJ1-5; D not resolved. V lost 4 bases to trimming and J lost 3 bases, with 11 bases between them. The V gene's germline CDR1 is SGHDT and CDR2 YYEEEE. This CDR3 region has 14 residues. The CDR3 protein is CASSRGGYNQPQHF. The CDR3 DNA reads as TGTGCCAGCAGCCGCGGAGGGTACAATCAGCCCCAGCATTTT.

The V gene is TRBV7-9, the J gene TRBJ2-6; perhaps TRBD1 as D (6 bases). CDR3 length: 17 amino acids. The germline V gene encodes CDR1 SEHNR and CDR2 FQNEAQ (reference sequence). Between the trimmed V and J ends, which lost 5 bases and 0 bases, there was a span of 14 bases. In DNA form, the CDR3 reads TGTGCCAGCAGCGGACGACAGGTCCCCTCTGGGGCCAACGTCCTGACTTTC. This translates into CASSGRQVPSGANVLTF.

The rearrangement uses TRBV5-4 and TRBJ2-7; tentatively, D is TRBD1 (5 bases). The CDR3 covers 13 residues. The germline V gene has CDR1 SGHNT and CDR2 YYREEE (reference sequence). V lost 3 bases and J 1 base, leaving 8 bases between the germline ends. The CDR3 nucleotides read TGTGCCAGCAGCTATGACAGATCCTACGAGCAGTACTTC. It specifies CASSYDRSYEQYF.